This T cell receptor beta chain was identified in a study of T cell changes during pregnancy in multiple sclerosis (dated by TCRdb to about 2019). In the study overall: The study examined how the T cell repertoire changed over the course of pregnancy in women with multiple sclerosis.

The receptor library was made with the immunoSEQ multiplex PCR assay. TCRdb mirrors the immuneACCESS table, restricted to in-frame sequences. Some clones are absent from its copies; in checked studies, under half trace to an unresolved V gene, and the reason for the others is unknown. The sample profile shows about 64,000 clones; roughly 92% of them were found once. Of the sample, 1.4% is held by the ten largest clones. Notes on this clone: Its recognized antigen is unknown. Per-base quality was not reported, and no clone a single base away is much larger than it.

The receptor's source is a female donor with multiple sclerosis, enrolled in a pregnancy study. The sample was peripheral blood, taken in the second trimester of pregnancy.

Here is the DNA: TGTGCCAGCTCACCAGGGGGAGGAAGGGATCAGCCCCAGCATTTT. Translated, it reads CASSPGGGRDQPQHF. The sequence joins TRBV18 to TRBJ1-5; TRBD1 might be the D gene, on 5 matching bases. Sequences KGHSH (CDR1) and LQKENI (CDR2) are obtained from the germline V gene. The CDR3 has 15 amino acids, counting the end cysteine and phenylalanine. The read is trimmed to its CDR3 DNA, 45 bases read in frame from base 1. V is shortened by 2 bases, J by 5 bases, and the region joining them spans 13 bases.